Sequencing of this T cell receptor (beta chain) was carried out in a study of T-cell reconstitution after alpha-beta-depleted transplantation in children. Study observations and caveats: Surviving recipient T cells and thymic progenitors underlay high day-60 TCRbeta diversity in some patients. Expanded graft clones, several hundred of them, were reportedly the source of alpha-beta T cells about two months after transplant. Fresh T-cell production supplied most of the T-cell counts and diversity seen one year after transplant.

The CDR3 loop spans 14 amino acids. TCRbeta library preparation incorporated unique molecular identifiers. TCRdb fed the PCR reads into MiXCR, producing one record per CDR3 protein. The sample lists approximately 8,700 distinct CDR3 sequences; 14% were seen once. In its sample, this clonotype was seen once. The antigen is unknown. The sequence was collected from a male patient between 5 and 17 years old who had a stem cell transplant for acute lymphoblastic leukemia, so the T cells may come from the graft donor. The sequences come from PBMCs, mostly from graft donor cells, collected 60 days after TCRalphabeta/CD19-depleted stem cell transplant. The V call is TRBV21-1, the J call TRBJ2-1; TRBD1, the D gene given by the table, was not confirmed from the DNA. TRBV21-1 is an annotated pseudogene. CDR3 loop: CARGPGLAAGEQFF. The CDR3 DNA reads TGTGCCAGGGGCCCCGGGCTCGCCGCGGGTGAGCAGTTCTTC.